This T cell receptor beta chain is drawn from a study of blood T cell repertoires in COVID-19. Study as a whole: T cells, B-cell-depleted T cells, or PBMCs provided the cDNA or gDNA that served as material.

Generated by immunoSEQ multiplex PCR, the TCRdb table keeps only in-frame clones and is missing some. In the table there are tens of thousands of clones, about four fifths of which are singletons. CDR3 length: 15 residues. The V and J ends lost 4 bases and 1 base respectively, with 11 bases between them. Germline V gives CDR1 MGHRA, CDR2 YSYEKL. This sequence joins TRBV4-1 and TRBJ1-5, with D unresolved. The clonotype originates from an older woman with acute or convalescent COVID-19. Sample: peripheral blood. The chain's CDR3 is CASSPVPGSNQPQHF. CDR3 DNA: TGCGCCAGCAGCCCGGTCCCCGGGAGCAATCAGCCCCAGCATTTT.